This TCR beta chain comes out of a study of blood T cell repertoires in COVID-19. Only in-frame clones appear in the TCRdb table, and some are missing; sequencing was by immunoSEQ multiplex PCR. Of 250,000 or so clones in the sample, around 86% were seen once. With 3 bases clipped from V and 8 bases from J, the junction kept 0 bases outside the gene matches. CDR3 length: 13 amino acids. CDR1 and CDR2 (germline): LGHNA, YSLEER. Sequencing was done on a sample of PBMCs or T cells enriched from blood (not recorded which). This TCR was sampled from a man in his forties or fifties who had recovered from COVID-19. The chain couples TRBV4-3 to TRBJ1-6, with 8 bases fitting TRBD1. In DNA, the CDR3 is TGCGCCAGCAGCCAGGACAGGGATTCACCCCTCCACTTT. This codes for CASSQDRDSPLHF.